The present T cell receptor (beta chain) was sequenced within a study of cytomegalovirus exposure and HLA in healthy donors. Overall study results and limits: Association of a missense DCLRE1C variant with TCR beta V- and J-gene trimming was reported in a later analysis.

CDR1 is SGHDT and CDR2 is YYEEEE in the germline V gene. The CDR3 is made up of 16 amino acids. V was trimmed by 3 bases and J by 3 bases, leaving 15 bases between them. Worth noting for this clone: Its target is not known.

Researchers ran the PCR with 60 Vbeta and 13 Jbeta primers. TCRdb's copy holds only in-frame clones and misses some; the assay was immunoSEQ multiplex PCR. The table has around 160,000 clones, approximately 85% seen once. The TCR comes from a man between 18 and 35 years old in good health and CMV-seropositive. Sequencing was carried out using PBMCs. The chain employs TRBV5-6 and TRBJ2-2; D is undetermined. The CDR3 sequence: CASSSARNAYTGELFF. The CDR3 nucleotides are TGTGCCAGCAGCTCTGCTAGAAACGCATACACCGGGGAGCTGTTTTTT.